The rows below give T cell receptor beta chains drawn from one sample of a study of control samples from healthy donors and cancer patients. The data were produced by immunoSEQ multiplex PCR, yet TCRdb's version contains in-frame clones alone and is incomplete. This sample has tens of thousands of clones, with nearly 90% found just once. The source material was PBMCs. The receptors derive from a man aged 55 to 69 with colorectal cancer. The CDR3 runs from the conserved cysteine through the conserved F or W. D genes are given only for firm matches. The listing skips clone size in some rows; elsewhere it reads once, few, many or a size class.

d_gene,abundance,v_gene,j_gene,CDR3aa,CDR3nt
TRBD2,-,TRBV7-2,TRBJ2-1,CASSPTSGGRNEQFF,TGTGCCAGCAGCCCGACTAGCGGGGGGCGCAATGAGCAGTTCTTC
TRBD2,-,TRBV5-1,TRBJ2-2,CASSLTSGAPGELFF,TGCGCCAGCAGCTTGACTAGCGGGGCGCCCGGGGAGCTGTTTTTT
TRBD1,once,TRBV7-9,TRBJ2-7,CASSLAGTGSEQYF,TGTGCCAGCAGCTTAGCCGGGACAGGGTCCGAGCAGTACTTC
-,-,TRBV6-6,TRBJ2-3,CASSRSGALTDTQYF,TGTGCCAGCAGCCGCTCGGGGGCCCTCACAGATACGCAGTATTTT
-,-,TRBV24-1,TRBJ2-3,CATSTGTDTQYF,TGTGCCACCAGCACAGGCACAGATACGCAGTATTTT
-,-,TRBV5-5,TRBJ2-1,CASSSLGDNEQFF,TGTGCCAGCAGCTCCCTGGGGGACAATGAGCAGTTCTTC
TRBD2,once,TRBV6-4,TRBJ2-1,CASSPLAGGRNEQFF,TGTGCCAGCAGTCCACTAGCGGGGGGGCGCAATGAGCAGTTCTTC
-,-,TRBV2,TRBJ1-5,CASSQGPTNQPQHF,TGTGCCAGCAGTCAGGGGCCGACTAATCAGCCCCAGCATTTT
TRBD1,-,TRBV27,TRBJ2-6,CASSRDRGVGANVLTF,TGTGCCAGCAGCCGGGACAGGGGTGTCGGGGCCAACGTCCTGACTTTC
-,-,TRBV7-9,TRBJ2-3,CASSLLGWGGTDTQYF,TGTGCCAGCAGCTTATTAGGTTGGGGCGGCACAGATACGCAGTATTTT